Here is one T cell receptor (beta chain) with its context. The sample originates from a study of T cell responses to AZD1222 COVID-19 vaccine. The data were produced by immunoSEQ multiplex PCR, yet TCRdb's version contains in-frame clones alone and is incomplete. The sample shows approximately 100,000 clones, about 86% of them seen only once. The origin of this receptor is an adult in good health. The sample consisted of peripheral blood, taken on day 0 of AZD1222 vaccination.

The CDR3 nucleotides read TGTGCCAGCAGCCAACACGGGACAGGGACTAATTCACCCCTCCACTTT. Amino acids: CASSQHGTGTNSPLHF. The chain recombines TRBV3-1 (or the pseudogene TRBV3-2) with TRBJ1-6; 9 nucleotides match TRBD1. CDR3 length: 16 amino acids. Germline CDR1 and CDR2: LGHDT and YNNKEL (reference sequence). The junction had 5 bases not matched to a gene; V was cut back by 2 bases and J by 6 bases.